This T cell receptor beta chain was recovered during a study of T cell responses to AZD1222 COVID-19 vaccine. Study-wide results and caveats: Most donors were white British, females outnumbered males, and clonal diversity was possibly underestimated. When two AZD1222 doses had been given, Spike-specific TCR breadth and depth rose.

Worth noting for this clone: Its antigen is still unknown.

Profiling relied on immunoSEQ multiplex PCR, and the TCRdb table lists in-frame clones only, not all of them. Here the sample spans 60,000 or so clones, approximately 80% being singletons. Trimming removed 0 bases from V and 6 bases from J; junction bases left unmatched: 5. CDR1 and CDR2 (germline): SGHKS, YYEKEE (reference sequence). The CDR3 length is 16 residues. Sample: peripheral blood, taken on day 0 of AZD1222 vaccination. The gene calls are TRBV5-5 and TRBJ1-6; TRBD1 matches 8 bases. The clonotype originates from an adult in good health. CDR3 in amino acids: CASSLGRGLRNSPLHF. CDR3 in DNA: TGTGCCAGCAGCTTGGGCAGGGGGCTTCGTAATTCACCCCTCCACTTT.